The 27 T cell receptor beta chains listed next were all sequenced from one sample in a study of T cells in Graves' hyperthyroidism and ophthalmopathy. TCR beta CDR3 regions were amplified from RNA transcripts. HTBI primers were used for first-round RT-PCR of the TCR CDR3. Each CDR3 protein gets one entry after TCRdb re-called the multiplex PCR reads with MiXCR. This table holds 500,000 to 600,000 distinct CDR3 sequences, approximately 44% found once. Sequences were obtained from peripheral blood or thyroid tissue (not recorded which). Source of these receptors: a woman between 18 and 30 years old with Graves' hyperthyroidism.

This clonotype was counted between two and nine times. The chain uses TRBV24-1 and TRBJ2-7; no reliable D call. Germline V lookup: CDR1 KGHDR, CDR2 SFDVKD. The CDR3 length is 15 residues. V was shortened by 2 bases and J by 5 bases, with 15 bases between the two germline ends. DNA of the CDR3: TGTGCCACCAGTGATTCCAGGACGCCTAACAACGAGCAGTACTTC. As protein: CATSDSRTPNNEQYF.

This clonotype appeared many times. V usage is TRBV29-1 and J usage is TRBJ1-2; 8 bases align to TRBD1. The trim removed 8 bases at V and 4 bases at J, leaving 9 bases unmatched. CDR1 SQVTM and CDR2 ANQGSEA come from the germline V gene. CDR3 length: 13 amino acids. The DNA of the CDR3 is TGCAGCATCCATCAACAGGGGGTCTATGGCTACACCTTC. This translates into CSIHQQGVYGYTF.

The rearrangement uses TRBV19 and TRBJ2-2; TRBD2 matches 9 bases. The CDR3 has 16 amino acids. The V gene end was trimmed by 0 bases and the J gene end by 6 bases; junction bases not matched to a gene: 5. CDR1 and CDR2 from the germline V gene are LNHDA and SQIVND (reference sequence). The CDR3 here is CASSIDLSGRPGELFF. DNA for the CDR3: TGTGCCAGTAGTATAGATCTTAGCGGGAGACCCGGGGAGCTGTTTTTT.

At least ten counts were recorded for this clonotype. CDR3 protein: CASSQRQNYGYTF. As DNA, the CDR3 is TGTGCCAGCAGCCAGCGACAGAACTATGGCTACACCTTC. This chain links TRBV3-1 with TRBJ1-2, with a weak D call TRBD1 (5 bases). Trimming pared 3 bases from V and 2 bases from J, leaving 7 bases between. This CDR3 comprises 13 residues. Germline V gives CDR1 LGHDT, CDR2 YNNKEL (reference sequence).

This clonotype was seen at least ten times. The chain recombines TRBV7-3 with TRBJ2-2; D is perhaps TRBD1 (6 bases). The V and J ends lost 5 bases and 4 bases respectively, with 11 bases between them. In germline, CDR1 is SGHTA, CDR2 FQGTGA. The length of the CDR3 is 14 residues. The CDR3 sequence is CASSPGVLTGELFF. In DNA form, the CDR3 reads TGTGCCAGCAGCCCAGGGGTCCTCACCGGGGAGCTGTTTTTT.

This sequence joins TRBV12-3 or TRBV12-4 and TRBJ2-5, with 10 bases that match TRBD2. Germline trimming cut 4 bases from V and 5 bases from J; bases unmatched to any gene: 13. The CDR3 is 17 residues long. The CDR3 DNA reads TGTGCCAGCAGTTATATCCTAGCGGGAGCTTTCGGGGAGACCCAGTACTTC. It codes for CASSYILAGAFGETQYF.

The chain links TRBV29-1 to TRBJ1-1; no clear D gene. The V gene's germline CDR1 is SQVTM and CDR2 ANQGSEA. The CDR3 spans 11 residues. The germline V and J ends were trimmed by 7 bases and 5 bases, with 11 bases remaining between them. CDR3 amino acids: CSDRLKTEAFF. Written as DNA, the CDR3 is TGCAGCGACAGACTAAAAACTGAAGCTTTCTTT.

This clonotype was counted at least ten times. The rearrangement joins TRBV5-1 to TRBJ2-5, with 10 bases identical to TRBD2. The CDR3 extends over 16 amino acids. V lost 7 bases and J lost 4; bases outside the gene matches: 13. The germline V gene has CDR1 SGHRS and CDR2 YFSETQ. CDR3 in DNA: TGCGCCAGCGTCGCGACAAGCGGGAGGGCCAGAGAGACCCAGTACTTC. It codes for CASVATSGRARETQYF.

This clonotype was seen a handful of times. CDR3: CSVEGGDSAWDTQYF. Written as DNA, the CDR3 is TGCAGCGTTGAAGGGGGGGACAGCGCATGGGATACGCAGTATTTT. The chain uses TRBV29-1 and TRBJ2-3, with D possibly being TRBD1 (7 bases). Trimming cost V 1 base and J 6 bases, with 17 bases left between them. CDR3 size: 15 residues. The V gene's germline CDR1 is SQVTM and CDR2 ANQGSEA.

The chain joins TRBV28 to TRBJ1-1; 8 nucleotides match TRBD1. CDR1 and CDR2 from the germline V gene are MDHEN and SYDVKM. The trim removed 1 base at V and 3 bases at J, leaving 7 bases unmatched. This CDR3 region has 16 residues. The CDR3, as DNA: TGTGCCAGCAGTTTATCCCTGACAGGGGACTACACTGAAGCTTTCTTT. Its protein product is CASSLSLTGDYTEAFF. Complete variable domain (other parts from reference TRBV28 and TRBJ1-1): DVKVTQSSRYLVKRTGEKVFLECVQDMDHENMFWYRQDPGLGLRLIYFSYDVKMKEKGDIPEGYSVSREKKERFSLILESASTNQTSMYLCASSLSLTGDYTEAFFGQGTRLTVV.

The chain employs TRBV30 and TRBJ2-7; D gene uncertain. This CDR3 has 13 residues. V lost 0 bases to trimming and J lost 3 bases, with 9 bases between them. Germline CDR1 is GTSNPN and CDR2 is SVGIG (reference sequence). The DNA of the CDR3 is TGTGCCTGGAGTGTTGGGGATATCTACGAGCAGTACTTC. Translated, it gives CAWSVGDIYEQYF.

This clonotype was picked up a small number of times. V usage is TRBV29-1 and J usage is TRBJ2-7; 8 positions match TRBD2. The DNA end lines up better with TRBJ2-1; the J call may be wrong. Per germline, CDR1 SQVTM and CDR2 ANQGSEA. This CDR3 comprises 13 residues. CDR3 sequence (DNA): TGCAGCAGTCGGGGGGGCTCCTACAATGAGCAGTTCTTC. Amino acid sequence: CSSRGGSYNEQFF.

This clonotype was recorded at least ten times. The chain carries TRBV20-1 and TRBJ2-6; 10 bases map to TRBD2. V gave up 3 bases and J gave up 0 bases; unmatched junction bases: 11. CDR3 length: 19 residues. Germline V CDR1 and CDR2: DFQATT, SNEGSKA (reference sequence). Written as DNA, the CDR3 is TGCAGTGCTAGTAAAGAACAGACTAGCGGGCCCTCTGGGGCCAACGTCCTGACTTTC. Translated: CSASKEQTSGPSGANVLTF.

This clonotype occurred once. The chain uses TRBV20-1 and TRBJ2-1; D may be TRBD1 (5 bases). The CDR3 extends over 16 amino acids. Trimming cost V 3 bases and J 0 bases, with 15 bases left between them. The germline V gene encodes CDR1 DFQATT and CDR2 SNEGSKA (reference sequence). The CDR3: CSASVRGALSYNEQFF. CDR3 sequence (DNA): TGCAGTGCTAGCGTTAGGGGTGCCCTCTCCTACAATGAGCAGTTCTTC.

The chain uses TRBV2 and TRBJ1-1; D is perhaps TRBD1 (6 bases). CDR1 and CDR2 (germline): SNHLY, FYNNEI. This CDR3 region has 13 residues. The germline V and J ends were trimmed by 2 bases and 8 bases, with 12 bases remaining between them. Here the CDR3 reads CASSELVTGEAFF. The DNA of the CDR3 is TGTGCCAGCAGTGAATTGGTGACAGGAGAAGCTTTCTTT.

The chain carries TRBV7-3 and TRBJ2-5, with TRBD2 matching 7 bases. The V segment lost 5 bases and the J segment 1 base; nucleotides outside the gene matches: 10. CDR1 and CDR2 (germline): SGHTA, FQGTGA. This CDR3 comprises 16 residues. CDR3 protein: CASSPSGGSGQETQYF. CDR3 DNA: TGTGCCAGCAGCCCCTCGGGCGGGAGTGGCCAAGAGACCCAGTACTTC.

The chain combines TRBV11-2 with TRBJ2-5; TRBD1 might be the D (5 bases). The CDR3 length is 9 residues. The V gene's germline CDR1 is SGHAT and CDR2 FQNNGV. CDR3 protein: CARQETQYF. DNA for the CDR3: TGTGCTAGACAGGAGACCCAGTACTTC. Together with reference TRBV11-2 and TRBJ2-5, the CDR3 gives the full variable domain: EAGVAQSPRYKIIEKRQSVAFWCNPISGHATLYWYQQILGQGPKLLIQFQNNGVVDDSQLPKDRFSAERLKGVDSTLKIQPAKLEDSAVYLCARQETQYFGPGTRLLVL.

This clonotype came up a few times. The chain uses TRBV29-1 and TRBJ1-1; D is possibly TRBD1 (6 bases). Germline V gene data show CDR1 as SQVTM and CDR2 as ANQGSEA. The V and J ends lost 5 bases and 2 bases respectively, with 9 bases between them. The CDR3 spans 12 residues. CDR3 nucleotides: TGCAGCGTTACACAGGGAAACACTGAAGCTTTCTTT. Its translation is CSVTQGNTEAFF.

The table lists this clonotype with many counts. The chain joins TRBV4-1 to TRBJ1-5, with TRBD1 identical over 10 bases. Germline CDR1 is MGHRA and CDR2 is YSYEKL. The CDR3 has 17 amino acids. V trimming: 0 bases; J trimming: 3 bases; junction bases outside the gene matches: 5. Here the CDR3 reads CASSQDGGQGFNQPQHF. The DNA for the CDR3 is TGCGCCAGCAGCCAAGATGGGGGACAGGGGTTCAATCAGCCCCAGCATTTT.

This chain uses TRBV5-1 with TRBJ2-7, with D hard to call. The germline gives CDR1 SGHRS, CDR2 YFSETQ. V was clipped by 5 bases and J by 3 bases, with 12 bases between them. The CDR3 is made up of 13 amino acids. The CDR3 DNA is TGCGCCAGCAGAGATGACACAGTCTACGAGCAGTACTTC. Translation gives CASRDDTVYEQYF.

The chain joins TRBV6-2 or TRBV6-3 to TRBJ2-2; 8 bases are shared with TRBD1. Germline CDR1 is MNHEY and CDR2 is SVGEGT. The CDR3 sequence is 14 residues long. V lost 6 bases to trimming and J lost 7 bases; unmatched junction nucleotides: 7. The CDR3 nucleotides read TGTGCCAGCAGGACACAGGGGGTGGACGGGGAGCTGTTTTTT. It codes for CASRTQGVDGELFF.

This clonotype was seen at least ten times. The chain employs TRBV7-8 and TRBJ1-1, with 7 bases fitting TRBD1. J was trimmed by 11 bases and V by 3 bases; bases with no gene match: 0. The CDR3 is made up of 10 amino acids. The germline V gene has CDR1 SGHVS and CDR2 FQNEAQ. CDR3 nucleotide sequence: TGTGCCAGCAGCTTGACAGGGGCTTTCTTT. The encoded protein is CASSLTGAFF.

This clonotype has a count of ten or more. The chain uses TRBV7-9 and TRBJ1-2, with a possible D match to TRBD1 (5 bases). The length of the CDR3 is 19 residues. V was shortened by 3 bases and J by 4 bases, with 27 bases between the two germline ends. CDR1 SEHNR and CDR2 FQNEAQ come from the germline V gene (reference sequence). The CDR3 loop reads CASSFDSERLVIAGYGYTF. The CDR3 nucleotides read TGTGCCAGCAGCTTCGACAGCGAGAGGCTCGTTATAGCAGGCTATGGCTACACCTTC. The complete variable domain, with remaining parts taken from reference TRBV7-9 and TRBJ1-2, reads DTGVSQNPRHKITKRGQNVTFRCDPISEHNRLYWYRQTLGQGPEFLTYFQNEAQLEKSRLLSDRFSAERPKGSFSTLEIQRTEQGDSAMYLCASSFDSERLVIAGYGYTFGSGTRLTVV.

At least ten counts were recorded for this clonotype. The chain employs TRBV4-2 and TRBJ1-1; 9 bases line up with TRBD1. With 0 bases clipped from V and 1 base from J, the junction kept 0 bases outside the gene matches. In germline, CDR1 is LGHNA, CDR2 YNFKEQ. The CDR3 is 15 amino acids. CDR3: CASSQEGQGNTEAFF. In nucleotides, the CDR3 is TGTGCCAGCAGCCAAGAGGGACAGGGGAACACTGAAGCTTTCTTT.

J is TRBJ2-5 and V is TRBV20-1; 9 bases fit TRBD2. Trimming cost V 4 bases and J 5 bases; bases outside gene matches: 20. CDR1 is DFQATT and CDR2 is SNEGSKA in the germline V gene (reference sequence). The CDR3 contains 18 residues. The CDR3, as DNA: TGCAGTGCTACCTCGAACGTCGAGGCGGGAGGGCCAGGTGAGACCCAGTACTTC. Its protein product is CSATSNVEAGGPGETQYF.

This clonotype showed up many times. This chain joins TRBV12-3 or TRBV12-4 and TRBJ2-7; maybe TRBD2 (5 bases). Trimming left V 7 bases short and J 7 bases short, with 20 bases between. The CDR3 runs to 14 residues. CDR3 DNA: TGTGCCAGCACCGCTACTAGATCCACTGGTGAGCAGTACTTC. Residues: CASTATRSTGEQYF.

The chain combines TRBV15 with TRBJ1-6, with TRBD1 matching 9 bases. CDR1 and CDR2 from the germline V gene are LNHNV and YYDKDF (reference sequence). The length of the CDR3 is 16 residues. V trimming: 3 bases; J trimming: 10 bases; junction bases outside the gene matches: 10. DNA of the CDR3: TGTGCCACCAGCAGCTTCCCGGGACAGGGAGAATCACCCCTCCACTTT. It translates to CATSSFPGQGESPLHF.